Presented here are 5 T cell receptor beta chains from one specimen sequenced in a study of CD8 T cells in ankylosing spondylitis. TCRdb independently ran MiXCR on the 5' RACE reads; one entry per CDR3 protein. The repertoire has about 260,000 distinct CDR3 sequences, more than 20% of them found once; the top ten carry over 0.55%. Sequencing input: blood, either unsorted or a sorted T cell fraction (not recorded which). These receptors all stem from a male donor with ankylosing spondylitis or in good health (not recorded which).

This clonotype was seen at least ten times. The V call is TRBV20-1, the J call TRBJ2-7, with 7 bases fitting TRBD2. The CDR3 length is 15 residues. Trimming at V came to 5 bases and at J to 3 bases, leaving 13 bases not matched to a gene. Germline CDR1 reads DFQATT; CDR2 reads SNEGSKA (reference sequence). The CDR3 loop is CSASEAQRGNYEQYF. The CDR3, as DNA: TGCAGTGCTTCCGAGGCCCAGCGGGGTAACTACGAGCAGTACTTC.

The chain has TRBV2 and TRBJ2-1, with 10 nucleotides matching TRBD2. V shed 5 bases, J shed 1 base, and the junction held 2 bases outside the gene matches. The CDR3 totals 15 residues. Germline CDR1 reads SNHLY; CDR2 reads FYNNEI. In DNA form, the CDR3 reads TGTGCCAGCAGTAGGACTAGCGGTTCCTACAATGAGCAGTTCTTC. Its protein product is CASSRTSGSYNEQFF.

This chain joins TRBV12-3 or TRBV12-4 and TRBJ1-5; D is unclear. The CDR3 covers 13 residues. V dropped 1 base and J dropped 4 bases, with 5 bases sitting between them. CDR3 sequence reads: CASSLGENQPQHF. For the CDR3, the DNA is TGTGCCAGCAGTTTAGGAGAGAATCAGCCCCAGCATTTT.

The chain combines TRBV27 with TRBJ2-1, with D possibly matching TRBD2 (6 bases). Trimming removed 3 bases at V and 7 bases at J, with 10 bases between. The CDR3 extends over 13 amino acids. Germline loops: CDR1 MNHEY, CDR2 SMNVEV (reference sequence). The CDR3 reads CASSLTRLNEQFF. For the CDR3, the DNA is TGTGCCAGCAGTTTGACTAGGTTGAATGAGCAGTTCTTC.

The chain employs TRBV12-3 or TRBV12-4 and TRBJ1-2; D is perhaps TRBD1 (6 bases). V lost 5 bases and J 4 bases, leaving 11 bases between the germline ends. CDR3 length equals 13 residues. CDR3 sequence reads: CASSRQDGYGYTF. The CDR3 nucleotides are TGTGCCAGCAGTAGACAGGATGGCTATGGCTACACCTTC.